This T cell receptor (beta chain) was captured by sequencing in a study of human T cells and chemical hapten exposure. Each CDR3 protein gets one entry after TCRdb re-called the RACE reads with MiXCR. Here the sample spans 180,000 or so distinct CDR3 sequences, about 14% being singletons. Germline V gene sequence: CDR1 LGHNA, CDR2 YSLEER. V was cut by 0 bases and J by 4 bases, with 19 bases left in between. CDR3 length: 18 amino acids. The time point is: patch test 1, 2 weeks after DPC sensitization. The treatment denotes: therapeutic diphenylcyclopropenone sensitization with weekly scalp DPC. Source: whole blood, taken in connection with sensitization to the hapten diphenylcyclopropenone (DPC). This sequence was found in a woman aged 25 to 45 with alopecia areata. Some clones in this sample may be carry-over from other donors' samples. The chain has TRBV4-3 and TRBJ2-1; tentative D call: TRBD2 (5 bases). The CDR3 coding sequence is TGCGCCAGCAGCCAAGATAGAGGCGCTCTAGCCGGATACAATGAGCAGTTCTTC. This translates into CASSQDRGALAGYNEQFF.